This entry is about one T cell receptor (beta chain). Its antigen is undetermined. Genes and germline are mouse. The sequence runs out 1 residue before the end of the CDR3; the remainder is reconstructed from the germline J gene. The data derive from a study of tissue T cells after allogeneic stem cell transplantation. Whole-study results and caveats: Alloreactivity or antigen specificity of tissue TCRs was not determined; some clones might be host cells.

The CDR3 is 12 amino acids. The V and J ends lost 2 bases and 5 bases respectively, with 6 bases between them. Germline V gene data show CDR1 as NNHNN and CDR2 as SYGAGS (reference sequence). Produced via immunoSEQ multiplex PCR; TCRdb's table is partial and in-frame only. In the table there are 40,000 to 50,000 clones, around 66% of which are singletons. Sequencing used sorted cells pooled from one or two spleens. This chain joins TRBV13-2 and TRBJ2-3; perhaps TRBD1 as D (5 bases). The TCR was taken from a pool of C57BL/6 mice in good health. Partial CDR3 DNA: TGTGCCAGCGGTGACAGGGTAGAAACGCTGTAT. It yields the protein CASGDRVETLY. From start to end, the CDR3 is CASGDRVETLYF.